These T cell receptor beta chains were read from a single sample in a study of blood T cells in healthy people across ages. From the 5' RACE reads, TCRdb called clonotypes with MiXCR, one entry per CDR3 protein. The table records roughly 1.5 million distinct CDR3 sequences, approximately 42% of them present only once. The sequenced sample consisted of blood. The receptors shown here come from a woman aged 18-29 years in good health. CDR3s include the opening cysteine and the closing phenylalanine or tryptophan. A D gene is named only where the DNA matches it firmly. Clone size appears in some rows only: once, few, many, or a class for an expanded clone.

J | size | V | D | DNA | CDR3
TRBJ2-1 | many | TRBV7-3 | TRBD2 | TGTGCCAGCAGCTTAGGTAGGACTAGCGGTAACAATGAGCAGTTCTTC | CASSLGRTSGNNEQFF
TRBJ2-3 | NA | TRBV5-1 | TRBD2 | TGCGCCAGCAGCTTGGCTCTACCGGGACTAGGGAGCACAGATACGCAGTATTTT | CASSLALPGLGSTDTQYF
TRBJ2-1 | NA | TRBV5-1 | NA | TGCGCCAGCAGCAATGATGTGTCCTACAATGAGCAGTTCTTC | CASSNDVSYNEQFF
TRBJ2-7 | NA | TRBV28 | NA | TGCGCCAGCACATTGAGTGCGGGATACTACGAGCAGTACTTC | CASTLSAGYYEQYF
TRBJ1-1 | NA | TRBV4-1 | TRBD1 | TGCGCCAGCAGGCGGCGGACAGGGGATACCCTGAACACTGAAGCTTTCTTT | CASRRRTGDTLNTEAFF
TRBJ1-1 | NA | TRBV6-6 | NA | TGTGCCAGCACCATAGGACGGTTGGGGACTGAAGCTTTCTTT | CASTIGRLGTEAFF
TRBJ1-2 | NA | TRBV18 | NA | TGTGCCAGCTCACCAGGCTTGGGGCTTAACTATGGCTACACCTTC | CASSPGLGLNYGYTF
TRBJ1-1 | NA | TRBV27 | TRBD1 | TGTGCCAGCAGTTCGGGACAGATCCCTGAAGCTTTCTTT | CASSSGQIPEAFF
TRBJ1-1 | NA | TRBV6-5 | NA | TGTGCCAGCAGTTACAGCAGCCCAAAAAACACTGAAGCTTTCTTT | CASSYSSPKNTEAFF
TRBJ2-7 | few | TRBV12-3/TRBV12-4 | NA | TGTGCCAGCAGTTTTTGGACTAACACCTACGAGCAGTACTTC | CASSFWTNTYEQYF
TRBJ2-3 | NA | TRBV18 | TRBD2 | TGTGCCAGCTCACCACCGCCAGCGGGGATCCTCTATACGCAGTATTTT | CASSPPPAGILYTQYF
TRBJ2-7 | NA | TRBV29-1 | NA | TGCAGCGTTGAAACAGGCCCCTACGAGCAGTACTTC | CSVETGPYEQYF
TRBJ2-1 | few | TRBV12-3/TRBV12-4 | TRBD2 | TGTGCCAGCAGTCCCTTTCAGCGGGGGATTGAGCAGTTCTTC | CASSPFQRGIEQFF
TRBJ2-2 | NA | TRBV6-4 | NA | TGTGCCAGCAGTGCCGGGACCACCGGGGAGCTGTTTTTT | CASSAGTTGELFF
TRBJ1-4 | NA | TRBV27 | NA | TGTGCCAGCACCCCCCGTGGAACAACTAATGAAAAACTGTTTTTT | CASTPRGTTNEKLFF
TRBJ2-1 | once | TRBV24-1 | NA | TGTGCCACCAGTGATCCCGGACGGAGCCGTCAGAGCTCCTACAATGAGCAGTTCTTC | CATSDPGRSRQSSYNEQFF
TRBJ2-5 | NA | TRBV7-9 | NA | TGTGCCAGCAGTCCCGCAGGGGTTGAATCCCAGTACTTC | CASSPAGVESQYF
TRBJ2-1 | few | TRBV2 | TRBD1 | TGTGCCAGCAGATGGGACAGGGCCTACAATGAGCAGTTCTTC | CASRWDRAYNEQFF
TRBJ2-1 | many | TRBV29-1 | NA | TGCAGCGTTGAAGATTTAGGGTACAATGAGCAGTTCTTC | CSVEDLGYNEQFF
TRBJ1-1 | NA | TRBV7-2 | NA | TGTGCCAGCAGCTTTTCCGGGGCCCGACCAAACACTGAAGCTTTCTTT | CASSFSGARPNTEAFF
TRBJ2-7 | many | TRBV6-2/TRBV6-3 | TRBD1 | TGTGCCAGCAGCTACCGGGACAGCTACAATGAGCAGTACTTC | CASSYRDSYNEQYF
TRBJ2-3 | few | TRBV6-5 | NA | TGTGCCAGCAGTTACGTTCCAGCGGCAGATACGCAGTATTTT | CASSYVPAADTQYF
TRBJ2-7 | few | TRBV20-1 | TRBD2 | TGCAGTGCAGGGTTGGGGACTAACGAGCAGTACTTC | CSAGLGTNEQYF
TRBJ2-1 | NA | TRBV11-3 | NA | TGTGCCAGCAGCCTAAGGACCACCCCCGCTATTTACAATGAGCAGTTCTTC | CASSLRTTPAIYNEQFF
TRBJ1-5 | NA | TRBV6-2/TRBV6-3 | NA | TGTGCCAGCAGTTATTTGATGCCTCCGCGGCAACAGAAGCCCCAGCATTTT | CASSYLMPPRQQKPQHF
TRBJ1-5 | NA | TRBV18 | TRBD1 | TGTGCCAGCTCACCGTCTGGACAGGCAATGAGAAGCAATCAGCCCCAGCATTTT | CASSPSGQAMRSNQPQHF
TRBJ2-1 | NA | TRBV18 | NA | TGTGCCAGCTCACCTGAGACTCCCGCCTACAATGAGCAGTTCTTC | CASSPETPAYNEQFF
TRBJ2-7 | NA | TRBV6-2/TRBV6-3 | NA | TGTGCCAGCACCTCCTTAGGACGACGCTCCTACGAGCAGTACTTC | CASTSLGRRSYEQYF
TRBJ2-1 | many | TRBV11-2 | TRBD2 | TGTGCCAGCATCGAAACTAGCGGGATCTACAATGAGCAGTTCTTC | CASIETSGIYNEQFF
TRBJ2-1 | NA | TRBV5-1 | NA | TGCGCCAGCAGCTTAATCGGACGGGATGAGGGCAATGAGCAGTTCTTC | CASSLIGRDEGNEQFF
TRBJ2-7 | NA | TRBV11-2 | NA | TGTGCCAGCAGCTCCCTTGTTATCTACGAGCAGTACTTC | CASSSLVIYEQYF
TRBJ2-7 | few | TRBV9 | NA | TGTGCCAGCAGCGTAGGGTGGTCTCGCGACGAGCAGTACTTC | CASSVGWSRDEQYF
TRBJ2-7 | few | TRBV3-1 | TRBD2 | TGTGCCAGCAGCTTCCTGCGGGGGACTCCCTACGAGCAGTACTTC | CASSFLRGTPYEQYF
TRBJ1-2 | NA | TRBV20-1 | TRBD1 | TGCAGTGCTTTCGAGACAGGGGTAAAGGATGGCTACACCTTC | CSAFETGVKDGYTF
TRBJ2-3 | few | TRBV2 | NA | TGTGCCAGCAGCGAGTTGACAGTGGATACGCAGTATTTT | CASSELTVDTQYF
TRBJ1-1 | few | TRBV7-9 | NA | TGTGCCAGCAGACTCGACCCGACAGGCGGTTACCGCACGAACACTGAAGCTTTCTTT | CASRLDPTGGYRTNTEAFF
TRBJ2-4 | NA | TRBV7-2 | TRBD2 | TGTGCCGGCAGCTCTATGATTAGCGGGAGTTCAAACATTCAGTACTTC | CAGSSMISGSSNIQYF
TRBJ1-2 | few | TRBV6-5 | NA | TGTGCCAGCAGGATCAGGGGTGCAAACTATGGCTACACCTTC | CASRIRGANYGYTF
TRBJ2-1 | NA | TRBV27 | NA | TGTGCCAGCACTCTGGGGGGAACAAATGAGCAGTTCTTC | CASTLGGTNEQFF
TRBJ2-3 | NA | TRBV24-1 | NA | TGTGCCACCAGTGATGCCGGACTGGGCACAGATACGCAGTATTTT | CATSDAGLGTDTQYF
TRBJ2-7 | few | TRBV7-8 | TRBD2 | TGTGCCAGCAGCTTAGACGTCTTGCGGGAGCCAGCCTACGAGCAGTACTTC | CASSLDVLREPAYEQYF
TRBJ1-2 | few | TRBV12-3/TRBV12-4 | NA | TGTGCCAGCAGTTTACCACCGGCCTATGGCTACACCTTC | CASSLPPAYGYTF
TRBJ1-1 | few | TRBV29-1 | NA | TGCAGCGTTGTGCGTCACTTGTCGAACACTGAAGCTTTCTTT | CSVVRHLSNTEAFF
TRBJ2-1 | NA | TRBV20-1 | TRBD2 | TGCAGTGCTTCAGGGCGGGAGAATGAGCAGTTCTTC | CSASGRENEQFF
TRBJ2-5 | few | TRBV5-4 | NA | TGTGCCAGCAGCGCTAGAACAGGGCAGGAGACCCAGTACTTC | CASSARTGQETQYF
TRBJ2-1 | once | TRBV20-1 | TRBD2 | TGCAGTGCTAGTCTAGCGGGGGGGATTAAGCAGTTCTTC | CSASLAGGIKQFF
TRBJ1-4 | many | TRBV10-3 | TRBD1 | TGTGCCATCAGTTCGACAGGGCAATCTCTCCCAGAAGGACTGTTTTTT | CAISSTGQSLPEGLFF